Listed here is a single TCR beta chain. It is unclear where the CDR3 begins or ends on the DNA, so no DNA is shown, and the CDR3 is as TCRdb lists it. This sample was included in a study of low-dose radiotherapy and immunotherapy resistance in tumors. TRAV and TRBV primers primed cDNA for both TCRalpha and TCRbeta. With a V-primer adapter and a constant-region primer, TCRs were amplified for approximately 20 PCR cycles. One entry per CDR3 protein, called by TCRdb with MiXCR from the reads. The sample includes about 39,000 distinct CDR3 sequences, 25% to 40% of them seen just once. Termini included, the CDR3 measures 18 amino acids. Germline CDR1 and CDR2: MNHGY and SAAAGT. Noted time point: before trial treatment.

The clonotype comes from a male donor with gallbladder cancer. The sequenced sample was PBMCs, obtained before treatment. V usage is TRBV6-8 and J usage is TRBJ2-2; the listed D gene, TRBD2, was not tested against the DNA. The CDR3 loop is CASSREGLAGGTPGSCFF.